Detailed here is one T cell receptor (beta chain). Its antigen is undetermined. Germline V CDR1 and CDR2: MNHEY, SMNVEV (reference sequence). The CDR3 totals 16 residues. Losses at the gene ends were 6 bases for V and 7 bases for J; bases not matched to a gene: 10. The entry originates in a study of vaccination and CD4 T cells after COVID-19. Study in general: Post-COVID sampling occurred a median roughly 100 days after diagnosis (range 35 to 161). Day 14 and days 161 to 241 post-vaccination were the sampling points for three convalescent patients.

Cultured CD4+ T cell DNA underwent sequencing with the Oncomine TCR Beta short-read assay. From cultured CD4+ T cells, genomic DNA was extracted. TCRdb called the PCR reads again in MiXCR, with one record for every CDR3 protein. The repertoire holds about 26,000 distinct CDR3 sequences, with around 41% as singletons. Indicated time point: late sampling 161 to 241 days after vaccination in three convalescent patients. Treatment of the sample: approximately 10-day PBMC culture with coronavirus spike peptide pools or control peptides (ViraFEST assay). This clonotype originated in a human donor who had recovered from COVID-19. Material: CD4+ T cells from blood, cultured in vitro, obtained about 7 months after SARS-CoV-2 vaccination. The gene calls are TRBV27 and TRBJ2-2; 11 nucleotides align to TRBD2. The CDR3 bases are TGTGCCAGCAGATCGCTAGCGGGAGGTCGGGTCGGGGAGCTGTTTTTT. Translated, it gives CASRSLAGGRVGELFF.